This TCR beta chain was obtained from a study of OX40 agonist ivuxolimab in advanced cancers. On the study more broadly: Head and neck, renal cell, melanoma or hepatocellular carcinoma were the cancers that dose-escalation patients had.

The germline CDR1 and CDR2 sequences are MDHEN and SYDVKM. V shed 5 bases and J shed 7 bases, with 20 bases lying between them. CDR3 length: 16 residues. The method was immunoSEQ multiplex PCR; TCRdb's version includes in-frame clones alone and lacks a portion of them. The sample has about 41,000 clones, around 87% seen once. Sequenced here: CD4+ or CD8+ T cells sorted from blood, sampled in a trial of the OX40 agonist ivuxolimab. This clonotype was obtained from an adult with an advanced solid tumor such as melanoma, head and neck, liver or kidney cancer. This chain links TRBV28 with TRBJ2-2; perhaps TRBD2 as D (5 bases). CDR3 amino acids: CASSTTSRSTNGELFF. In DNA form, the CDR3 reads TGTGCCAGCAGTACAACTAGTCGGTCAACGAACGGGGAGCTGTTTTTT.